A selection of T cell receptor beta chains follows, all from one sample in a study of shared clonotypes between healthy human individuals. Profiled with immunoSEQ multiplex PCR; TCRdb holds only in-frame clones, not every one. This table holds millions of clones, approximately 93% found once. Sample: naive CD4+ T cells from PBMCs. The source is a man aged 18 to 29 in good health. Some clones in this sample may be carry-over from other donors' samples. CDR3s include the opening cysteine and the closing phenylalanine or tryptophan. The order of the fields is J gene, CDR3 length, V gene, D gene, CDR3 DNA, CDR3 protein. The D gene is left open where the match is weak.

>TRBJ1-1|17|TRBV5-5|NA
TGTGCCAGCAGCTTGGGCCTTGGGGCAGGTGGGAACACTGAAGCTTTCTTT
CASSLGLGAGGNTEAFF
>TRBJ2-7|14|TRBV6-6|NA
TGTGCCAGCAGTTATAGGCTAGTCGTCTACGAGCAGTACTTC
CASSYRLVVYEQYF
>TRBJ2-3|19|TRBV7-9|TRBD2
TGTGCCAGCAGCCTCAAAGGCCGAGGGAGGGAGTGGGGCACAGATACGCAGTATTTT
CASSLKGRGREWGTDTQYF
>TRBJ1-2|13|TRBV6-6|NA
TGTGCCAGCAGATCCGCCCAACGCGGTGGCTACACCTTC
CASRSAQRGGYTF
>TRBJ1-4|15|TRBV6-6|TRBD1
TGTGCCAGCAGTAATCCCGGGACAGGGGATGAAAAACTGTTTTTT
CASSNPGTGDEKLFF
>TRBJ1-2|13|TRBV13|NA
TGTGCCAGCAGCCCGACAGCCGTCTATGGCTACACCTTC
CASSPTAVYGYTF
>TRBJ2-1|14|TRBV7-2|TRBD2
TGTGCCAGCACCTGGGGAGGGGTCCGCAATGAGCAGTTCTTC
CASTWGGVRNEQFF
>TRBJ2-2|15|TRBV5-1|NA
TGCGCCAGCGCAAGTGACCCTCCGAACACCGGGGAGCTGTTTTTT
CASASDPPNTGELFF
>TRBJ2-7|15|TRBV5-4|TRBD2
TGTGCCAGCAGCTTGGGAGCGGGAGGGCCCCACGAGCAGTACTTC
CASSLGAGGPHEQYF
>TRBJ1-3|16|TRBV5-4|NA
TGTGCCAGCAGCTTGGGAGGGGAGGCCTCTGGAAACACCATATATTTT
CASSLGGEASGNTIYF
>TRBJ1-1|16|TRBV12-5|NA
TGTGCTAGTGGTTTGAAACCCAACGTTGGGAACACTGAAGCTTTCTTT
CASGLKPNVGNTEAFF
>TRBJ1-2|15|TRBV30|NA
TGTGCCTGGAGTGTTGTAACAGGGAGTAACTATGGCTACACCTTC
CAWSVVTGSNYGYTF